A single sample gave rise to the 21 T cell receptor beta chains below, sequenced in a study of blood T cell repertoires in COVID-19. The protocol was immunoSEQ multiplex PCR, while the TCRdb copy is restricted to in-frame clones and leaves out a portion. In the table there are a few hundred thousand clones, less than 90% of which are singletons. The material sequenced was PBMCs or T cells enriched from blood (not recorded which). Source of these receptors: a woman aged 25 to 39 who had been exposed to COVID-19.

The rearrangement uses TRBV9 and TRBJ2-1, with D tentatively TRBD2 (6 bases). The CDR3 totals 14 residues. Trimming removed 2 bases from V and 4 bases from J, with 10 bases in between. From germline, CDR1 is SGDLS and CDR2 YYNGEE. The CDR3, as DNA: TGTGCCAGCAGCGTGGGCGGGGTGTACAATGAGCAGTTCTTC. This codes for CASSVGGVYNEQFF.

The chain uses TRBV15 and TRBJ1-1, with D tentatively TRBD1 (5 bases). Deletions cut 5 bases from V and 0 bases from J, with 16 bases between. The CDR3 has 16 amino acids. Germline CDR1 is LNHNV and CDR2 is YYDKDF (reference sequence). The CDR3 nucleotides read TGTGCCACCAGCCCACCGACAGCCGCATTGAACACTGAAGCTTTCTTT. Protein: CATSPPTAALNTEAFF. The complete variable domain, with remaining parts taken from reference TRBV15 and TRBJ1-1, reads DAMVIQNPRYQVTQFGKPVTLSCSQTLNHNVMYWYQQKSSQAPKLLFHYYDKDFNNEADTPDNFQSRRPNTSFCFLDIRSPGLGDTAMYLCATSPPTAALNTEAFFGQGTRLTVV.

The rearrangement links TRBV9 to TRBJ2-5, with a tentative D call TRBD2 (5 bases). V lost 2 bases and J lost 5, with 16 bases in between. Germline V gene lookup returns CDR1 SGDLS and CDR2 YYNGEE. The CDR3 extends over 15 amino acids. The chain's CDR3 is CASSVSGKIAETQYF. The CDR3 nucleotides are TGTGCCAGCAGCGTGTCCGGGAAAATTGCTGAGACCCAGTACTTC.

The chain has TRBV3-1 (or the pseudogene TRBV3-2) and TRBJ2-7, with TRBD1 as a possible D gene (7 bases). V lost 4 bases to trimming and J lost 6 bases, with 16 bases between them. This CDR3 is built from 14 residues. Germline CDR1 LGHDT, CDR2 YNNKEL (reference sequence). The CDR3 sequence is CASSPRGQGGEQYF. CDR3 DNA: TGTGCCAGCAGCCCACGGGGCCAGGGGGGCGAGCAGTACTTC.

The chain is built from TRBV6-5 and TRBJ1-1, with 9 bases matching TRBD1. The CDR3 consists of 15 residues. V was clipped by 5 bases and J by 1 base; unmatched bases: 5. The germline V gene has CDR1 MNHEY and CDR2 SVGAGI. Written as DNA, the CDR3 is TGTGCCAGCAGTACACAGGGGGCCGGGAACACTGAAGCTTTCTTT. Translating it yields CASSTQGAGNTEAFF.

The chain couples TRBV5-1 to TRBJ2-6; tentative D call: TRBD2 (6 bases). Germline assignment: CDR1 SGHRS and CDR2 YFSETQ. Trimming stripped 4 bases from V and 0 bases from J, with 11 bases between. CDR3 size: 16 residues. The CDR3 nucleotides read TGCGCCAGCAGCCCGGGGGACCTCTCTGGGGCCAACGTCCTGACTTTC. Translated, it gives CASSPGDLSGANVLTF.

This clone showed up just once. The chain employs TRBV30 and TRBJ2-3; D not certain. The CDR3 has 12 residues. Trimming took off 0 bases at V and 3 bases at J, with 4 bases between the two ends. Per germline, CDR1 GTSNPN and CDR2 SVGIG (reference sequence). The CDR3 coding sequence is TGTGCCTGGAGTGTTCGGACAGATACGCAGTATTTT. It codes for CAWSVRTDTQYF.

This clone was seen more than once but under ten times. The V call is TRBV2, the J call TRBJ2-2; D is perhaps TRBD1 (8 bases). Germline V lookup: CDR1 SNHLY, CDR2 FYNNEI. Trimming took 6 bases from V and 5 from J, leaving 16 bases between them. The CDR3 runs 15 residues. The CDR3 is CASSQIQGGTGELFF. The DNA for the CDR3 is TGTGCCAGCAGCCAAATACAGGGGGGGACCGGGGAGCTGTTTTTT.

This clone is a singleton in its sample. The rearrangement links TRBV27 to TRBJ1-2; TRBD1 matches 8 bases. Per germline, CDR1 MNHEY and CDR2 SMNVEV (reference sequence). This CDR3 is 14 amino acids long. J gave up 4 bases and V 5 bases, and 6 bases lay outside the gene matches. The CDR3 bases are TGTGCCAGCAGTCACCGGGACAGGCCCTATGGCTACACCTTC. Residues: CASSHRDRPYGYTF.

DNA of the CDR3: TGTGCCTGGAGTGTACTATTGGGTGGCTACACCTTC. It yields the protein CAWSVLLGGYTF. This chain links TRBV30 with TRBJ1-2; D not certain. CDR3 length: 12 residues. V shed 0 bases and J shed 7 bases, with 9 bases lying between them. The V gene's germline CDR1 is GTSNPN and CDR2 SVGIG (reference sequence). Full variable domain (remainder filled in from reference TRBV30 and TRBJ1-2): SQTIHQWPATLVQPVGSPLSLECTVEGTSNPNLYWYRQAAGRGLQLLFYSVGIGQISSEVPQNLSASRPQDRQFILSSKKLLLSDSGFYLCAWSVLLGGYTFGSGTRLTVV.

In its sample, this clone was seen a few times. The CDR3 DNA sequence: TGCGCCAGCAGCTTTGAGGGGGATCAGCCCCAGCATTTT. Amino acids: CASSFEGDQPQHF. The chain links TRBV5-1 to TRBJ1-5, with D perhaps matching TRBD1 (6 bases). Germline lookup yields CDR1 SGHRS and CDR2 YFSETQ. The CDR3 runs to 13 residues. V was trimmed by 2 bases and J by 5 bases, leaving 8 bases between them.

For the CDR3, the DNA is TGTGCCAGCAGAGACCGACTAGCTCAGTTGTTCTTC. Amino acids: CASRDRLAQLFF. The chain uses TRBV11-3 and TRBJ2-1, with 7 nucleotides matching TRBD2. V was clipped by 6 bases and J by 15 bases; unmatched bases: 11. Germline V gene lookup returns CDR1 SGHNT and CDR2 YENEEA. This CDR3 region has 12 residues.

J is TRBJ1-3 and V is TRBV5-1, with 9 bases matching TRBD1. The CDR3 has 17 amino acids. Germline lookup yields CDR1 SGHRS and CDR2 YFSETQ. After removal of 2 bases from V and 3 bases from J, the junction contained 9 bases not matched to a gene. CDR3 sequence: CASSLGPGQGLGNTIYF. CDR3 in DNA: TGCGCCAGCAGCTTAGGGCCGGGACAGGGCCTTGGAAACACCATATATTTT.

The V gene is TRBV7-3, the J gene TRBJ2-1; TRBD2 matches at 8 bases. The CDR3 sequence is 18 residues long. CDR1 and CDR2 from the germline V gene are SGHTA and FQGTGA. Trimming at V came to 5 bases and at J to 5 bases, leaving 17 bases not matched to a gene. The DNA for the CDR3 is TGTGCCAGCAGCCCTGGACTAGCCCCCTTTTTGGGAGACAATGAGCAGTTCTTC. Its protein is CASSPGLAPFLGDNEQFF. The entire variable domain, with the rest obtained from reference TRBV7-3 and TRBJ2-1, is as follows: GAGVSQTPSNKVTEKGKYVELRCDPISGHTALYWYRQSLGQGPEFLIYFQGTGAADDSGLPNDRFFAVRPEGSVSTLKIQRTERGDSAVYLCASSPGLAPFLGDNEQFFGPGTRLTVL.

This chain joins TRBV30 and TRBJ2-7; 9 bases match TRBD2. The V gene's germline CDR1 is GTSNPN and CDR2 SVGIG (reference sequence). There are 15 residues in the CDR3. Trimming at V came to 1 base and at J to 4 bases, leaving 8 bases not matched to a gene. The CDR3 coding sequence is TGTGCCTGGAGTGCCGCGGGGGGGCCCTATTACGAGCAGTACTTC. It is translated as CAWSAAGGPYYEQYF.

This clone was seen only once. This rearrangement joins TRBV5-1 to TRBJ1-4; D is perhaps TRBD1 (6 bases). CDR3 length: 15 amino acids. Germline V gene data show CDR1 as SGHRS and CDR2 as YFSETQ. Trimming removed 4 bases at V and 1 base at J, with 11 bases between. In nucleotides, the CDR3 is TGCGCCAGCAGCAACTTACAGGGAACTAATGAAAAACTGTTTTTT. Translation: CASSNLQGTNEKLFF.

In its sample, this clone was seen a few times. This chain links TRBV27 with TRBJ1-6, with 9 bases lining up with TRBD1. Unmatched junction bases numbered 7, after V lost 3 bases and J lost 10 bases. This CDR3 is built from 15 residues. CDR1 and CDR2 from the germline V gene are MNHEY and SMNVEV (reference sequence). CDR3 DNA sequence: TGTGCCAGCAGTTTCGGGACAGGGCTGTTGTCACCCCTCCACTTT. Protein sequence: CASSFGTGLLSPLHF.

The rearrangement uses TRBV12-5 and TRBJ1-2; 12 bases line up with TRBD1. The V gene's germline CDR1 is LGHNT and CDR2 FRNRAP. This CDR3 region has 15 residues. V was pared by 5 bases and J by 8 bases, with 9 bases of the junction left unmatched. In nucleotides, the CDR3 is TGTGCTAGTGGTCCTCCGGGACAGGGGGCCCTAGGCTACACCTTC. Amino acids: CASGPPGQGALGYTF. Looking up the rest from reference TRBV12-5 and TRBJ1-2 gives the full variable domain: DARVTQTPRHKVTEMGQEVTMRCQPILGHNTVFWYRQTMMQGLELLAYFRNRAPLDDSGMPKDRFSAEMPDATLATLKIQPSEPRDSAVYFCASGPPGQGALGYTFGSGTRLTVV.

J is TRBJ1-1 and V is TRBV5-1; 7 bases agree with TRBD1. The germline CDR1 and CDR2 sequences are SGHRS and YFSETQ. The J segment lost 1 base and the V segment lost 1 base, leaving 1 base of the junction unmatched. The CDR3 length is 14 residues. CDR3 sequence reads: CASSLRDRNTEAFF. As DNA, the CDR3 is TGCGCCAGCAGCTTGAGGGACAGGAACACTGAAGCTTTCTTT.

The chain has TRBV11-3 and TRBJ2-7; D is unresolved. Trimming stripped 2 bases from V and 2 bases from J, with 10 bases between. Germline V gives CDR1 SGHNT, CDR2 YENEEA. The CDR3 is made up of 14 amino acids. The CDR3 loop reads CASSLNSLAYEQYF. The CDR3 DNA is TGTGCCAGCAGCTTAAATAGTTTGGCCTACGAGCAGTACTTC. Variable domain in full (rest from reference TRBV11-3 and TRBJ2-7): EAGVVQSPRYKIIEKKQPVAFWCNPISGHNTLYWYLQNLGQGPELLIRYENEEAVDDSQLPKDRFSAERLKGVDSTLKIQPAELGDSAVYLCASSLNSLAYEQYFGPGTRLTVT.

The CDR3, as DNA: TGTGCCAGCAGCGTAGAGGACACAGGGGTTGGCACAGATACGCAGTATTTT. The encoded protein is CASSVEDTGVGTDTQYF. J is TRBJ2-3 and V is TRBV9; 7 bases fit TRBD1. V gave up 0 bases and J gave up 1 base; unmatched junction bases: 8. Germline CDR1 is SGDLS and CDR2 is YYNGEE. The CDR3 is 17 residues long.